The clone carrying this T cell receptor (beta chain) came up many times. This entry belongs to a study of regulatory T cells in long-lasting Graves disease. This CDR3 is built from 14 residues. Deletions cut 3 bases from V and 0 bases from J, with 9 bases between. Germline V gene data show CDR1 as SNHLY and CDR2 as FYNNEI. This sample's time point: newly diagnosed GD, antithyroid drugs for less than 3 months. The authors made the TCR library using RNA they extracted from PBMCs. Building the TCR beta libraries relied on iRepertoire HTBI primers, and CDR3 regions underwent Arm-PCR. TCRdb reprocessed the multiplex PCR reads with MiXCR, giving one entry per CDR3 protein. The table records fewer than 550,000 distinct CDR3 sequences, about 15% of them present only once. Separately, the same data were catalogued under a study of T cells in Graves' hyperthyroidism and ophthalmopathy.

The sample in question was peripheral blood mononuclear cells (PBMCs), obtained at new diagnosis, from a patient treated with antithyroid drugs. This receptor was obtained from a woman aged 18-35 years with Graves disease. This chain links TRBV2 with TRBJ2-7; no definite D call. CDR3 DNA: TGTGCCAGCAGTGAGGGTGGTGCCTCCTACGAGCAGTACTTC. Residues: CASSEGGASYEQYF.